This T cell receptor beta chain came from a study of naive and memory T cell subsets. Study-wide results and limits: A few larger clonotypes appeared in naive repertoires, especially CD8, possibly memory cells re-expressing CD45RA.

As concerns this clonotype: Its antigen is unidentified.

Both TRBC1 and TRBC2 were covered by a beta constant-region primer of two equimolar oligonucleotides. Nested alpha and beta constant-region primers with the SP2 primer drove four PCR rounds on ligated cDNA. TCRdb independently ran MiXCR on the UMI-ligation and nested PCR reads; one entry per CDR3 protein. Of over 110,000 distinct CDR3 sequences listed, approximately 21% are singletons. CDR3 length: 13 residues. J gave up 2 bases and V 6 bases, and 4 bases lay outside the gene matches. The sample consisted of naive CD8+ T cells from blood. The sequence came from a human donor in good health. The chain employs TRBV12-3 or TRBV12-4 and TRBJ2-7; 7 bases are a match to TRBD1. Here the CDR3 reads CASRPGTAYEQYF. For the CDR3, the DNA is TGTGCCAGCAGGCCCGGGACAGCCTACGAGCAGTACTTC.